The 2 T cell receptor beta chains below come from one sample, sequenced in a study of response to subunit inactivated influenza vaccine. One entry per CDR3 protein results from TCRdb running MiXCR on the RT-PCR reads. This table has roughly 760,000 distinct CDR3 sequences, less than 25% appearing once. The sample consisted of PBMCs from blood, taken more than 4 days after vaccination. Receptors were obtained from a middle-aged man who received an inactivated influenza vaccine.

V gene TRBV20-1 combines with J gene TRBJ2-7; no firm D call. This CDR3 comprises 16 residues. The germline CDR1 and CDR2 sequences are DFQATT and SNEGSKA (reference sequence). Trimming took off 3 bases at V and 6 bases at J, with 24 bases between the two ends. CDR3 nucleotides: TGCAGTGCTAGGCCTATTATAAGAGAGGCTGGCCTCGAGCAGTACTTC. This codes for CSARPIIREAGLEQYF.

This clonotype was counted between two and nine times. In nucleotides, the CDR3 is TGTGCCAGCAGCAGAAGCGGGGGGGCGAGCACAGATACGCAGTATTTT. It is translated as CASSRSGGASTDTQYF. V is TRBV12-3 or TRBV12-4 and J is TRBJ2-3, with 10 bases that match TRBD2. With 6 bases clipped from V and 0 bases from J, the junction kept 6 bases outside the gene matches. This CDR3 spans 16 amino acids.